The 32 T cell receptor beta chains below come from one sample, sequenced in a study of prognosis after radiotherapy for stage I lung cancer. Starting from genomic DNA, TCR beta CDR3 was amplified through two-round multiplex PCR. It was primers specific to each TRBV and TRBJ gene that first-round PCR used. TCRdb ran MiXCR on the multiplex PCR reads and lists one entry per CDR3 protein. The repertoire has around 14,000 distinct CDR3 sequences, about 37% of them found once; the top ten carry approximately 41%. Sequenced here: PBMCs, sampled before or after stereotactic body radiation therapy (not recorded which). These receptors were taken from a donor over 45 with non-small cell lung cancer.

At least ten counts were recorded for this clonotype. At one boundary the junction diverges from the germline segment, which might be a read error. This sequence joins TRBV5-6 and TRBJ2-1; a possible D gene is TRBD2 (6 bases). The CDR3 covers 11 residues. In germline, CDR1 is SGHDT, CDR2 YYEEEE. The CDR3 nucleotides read TGTGCCAGCTCCTTGGGGGACTCCAGGGTCTTC. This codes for CASSLGDSRVF.

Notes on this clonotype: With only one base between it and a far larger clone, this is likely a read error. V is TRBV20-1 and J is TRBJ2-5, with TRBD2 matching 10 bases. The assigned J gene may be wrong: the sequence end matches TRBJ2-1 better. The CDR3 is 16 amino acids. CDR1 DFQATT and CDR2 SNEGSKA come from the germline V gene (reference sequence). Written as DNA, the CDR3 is TGCAGTGCTATAAGGTCTAGCGGGAGTGTGGGCAATGAGCAGTTCTTC. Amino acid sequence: CSAIRSSGSVGNEQFF.

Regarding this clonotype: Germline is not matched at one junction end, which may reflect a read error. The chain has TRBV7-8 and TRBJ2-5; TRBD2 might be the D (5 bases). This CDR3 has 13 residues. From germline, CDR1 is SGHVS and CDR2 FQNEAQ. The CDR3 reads CANSTRRGETQYF. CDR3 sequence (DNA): TGTGCCAACAGCACCCGCCGGGGAGAGACCCAGTACTTC. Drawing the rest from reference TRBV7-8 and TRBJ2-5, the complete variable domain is GAGVSQSPRYKVAKRGQDVALRCDPISGHVSLFWYQQALGQGPEFLTYFQNEAQLDKSGLPSDRFFAERPEGSVSTLKIQRTQQEDSAVYLCANSTRRGETQYFGPGTRLLVL.

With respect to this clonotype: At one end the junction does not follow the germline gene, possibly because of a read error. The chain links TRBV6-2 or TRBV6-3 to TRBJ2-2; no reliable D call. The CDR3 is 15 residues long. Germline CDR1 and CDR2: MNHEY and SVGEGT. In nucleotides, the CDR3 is TGCGCCACCCAGATCTCGGGTAGTTACACCGGGGAGCTGTTTTTT. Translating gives CATQISGSYTGELFF.

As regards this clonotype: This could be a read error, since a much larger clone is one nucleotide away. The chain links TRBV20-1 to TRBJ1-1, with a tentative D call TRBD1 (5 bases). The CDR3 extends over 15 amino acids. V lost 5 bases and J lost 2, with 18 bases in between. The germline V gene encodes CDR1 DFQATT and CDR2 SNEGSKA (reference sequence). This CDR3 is CSADGTGTLNTEAFF. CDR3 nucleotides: TGCAGTGCTGACGGCACCGGGACGTTAAACACTGAAGCTTTCTTT.

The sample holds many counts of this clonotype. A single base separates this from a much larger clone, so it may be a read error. DNA for the CDR3: TGTGCCAGCAGTTTCCCCTGGGGAGCGGATAGCTATGGCTACACCTTC. Protein product: CASSFPWGADSYGYTF. The rearrangement links TRBV28 to TRBJ1-2; the D is unclear. CDR1 and CDR2 (germline): MDHEN, SYDVKM. V was shortened by 3 bases and J by 4 bases, with 18 bases between the two germline ends. The CDR3 runs 16 residues.

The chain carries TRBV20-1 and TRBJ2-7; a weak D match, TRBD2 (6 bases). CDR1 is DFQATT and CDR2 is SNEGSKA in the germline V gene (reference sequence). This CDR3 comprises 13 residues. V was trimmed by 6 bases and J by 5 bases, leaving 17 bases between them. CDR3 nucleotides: TGCAGTGCCCGGGGGACCCAGGATCACGAGCAGTACTTC. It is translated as CSARGTQDHEQYF.

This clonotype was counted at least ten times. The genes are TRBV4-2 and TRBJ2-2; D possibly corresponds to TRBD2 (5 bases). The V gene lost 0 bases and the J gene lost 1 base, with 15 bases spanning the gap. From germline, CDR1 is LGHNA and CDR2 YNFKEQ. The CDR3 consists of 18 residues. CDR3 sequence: CASSQDARPEGNTGELFF. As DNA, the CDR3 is TGTGCCAGCAGCCAAGATGCCAGGCCCGAGGGGAACACCGGGGAGCTGTTTTTT.

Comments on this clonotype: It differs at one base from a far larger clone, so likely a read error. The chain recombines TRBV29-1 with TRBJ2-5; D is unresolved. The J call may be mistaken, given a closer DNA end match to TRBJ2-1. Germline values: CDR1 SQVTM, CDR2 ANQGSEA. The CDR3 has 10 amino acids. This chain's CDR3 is CSVETCEQFF. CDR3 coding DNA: TGCAGCGTTGAGACATGCGAGCAGTTCTTC.

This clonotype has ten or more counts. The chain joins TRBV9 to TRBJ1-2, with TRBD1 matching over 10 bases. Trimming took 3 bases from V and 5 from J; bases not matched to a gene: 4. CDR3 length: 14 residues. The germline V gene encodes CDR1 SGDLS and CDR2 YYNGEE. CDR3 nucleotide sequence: TGTGCCAGCAGCGCCTTGGGACAGGGGTATGGCTACACCTTC. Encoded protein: CASSALGQGYGYTF.

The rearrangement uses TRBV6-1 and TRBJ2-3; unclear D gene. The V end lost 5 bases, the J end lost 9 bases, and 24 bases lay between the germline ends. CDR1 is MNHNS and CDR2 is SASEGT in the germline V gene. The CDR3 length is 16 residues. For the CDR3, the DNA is TGTGCCAGCAGTAACACCCCTATTGTCCCCCCAAAGACGCAGTATTTT. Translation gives CASSNTPIVPPKTQYF.

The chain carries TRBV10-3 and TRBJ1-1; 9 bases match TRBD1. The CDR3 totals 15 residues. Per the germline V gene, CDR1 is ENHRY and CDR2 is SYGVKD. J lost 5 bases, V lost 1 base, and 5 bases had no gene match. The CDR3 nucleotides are TGTGCCATCAGTGAGTATAAGGACAGGGGTACTGAAGCTTTCTTT. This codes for CAISEYKDRGTEAFF.

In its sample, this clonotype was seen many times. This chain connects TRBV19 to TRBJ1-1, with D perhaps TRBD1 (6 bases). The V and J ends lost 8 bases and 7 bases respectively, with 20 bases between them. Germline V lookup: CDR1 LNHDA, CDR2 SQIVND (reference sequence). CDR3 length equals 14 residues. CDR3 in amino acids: CASYQGLPFFEAFF. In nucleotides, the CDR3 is TGTGCCAGTTATCAGGGGCTCCCTTTCTTTGAAGCTTTCTTT.

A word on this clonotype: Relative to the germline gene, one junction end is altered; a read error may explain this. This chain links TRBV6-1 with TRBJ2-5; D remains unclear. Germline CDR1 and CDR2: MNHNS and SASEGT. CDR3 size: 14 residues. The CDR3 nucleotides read TGTGCCAGCAGTGGGCTGGGTCGGCAAGAGACACAGTACTTC. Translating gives CASSGLGRQETQYF.

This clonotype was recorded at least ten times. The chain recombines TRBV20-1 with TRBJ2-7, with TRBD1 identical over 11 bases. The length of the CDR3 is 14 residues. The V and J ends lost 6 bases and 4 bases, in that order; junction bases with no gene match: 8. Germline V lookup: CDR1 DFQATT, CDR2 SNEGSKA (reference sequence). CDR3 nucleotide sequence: TGCAGTGCACTTCCGGACAGGGGGCCTTACGAGCAGTACTTC. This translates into CSALPDRGPYEQYF.

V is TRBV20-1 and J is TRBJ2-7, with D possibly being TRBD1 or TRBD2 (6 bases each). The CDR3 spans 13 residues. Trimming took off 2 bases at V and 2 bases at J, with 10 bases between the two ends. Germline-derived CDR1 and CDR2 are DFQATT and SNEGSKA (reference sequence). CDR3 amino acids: CSARPGATYEQYF. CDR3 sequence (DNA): TGCAGTGCTAGACCGGGGGCGACCTACGAGCAGTACTTC.

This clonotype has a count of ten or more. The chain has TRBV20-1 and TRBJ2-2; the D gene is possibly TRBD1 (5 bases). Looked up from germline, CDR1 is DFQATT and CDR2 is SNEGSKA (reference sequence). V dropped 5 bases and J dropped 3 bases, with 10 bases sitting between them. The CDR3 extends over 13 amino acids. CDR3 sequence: CSALDSYTGELFF. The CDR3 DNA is TGCAGTGCTCTCGACAGTTACACCGGGGAGCTGTTTTTT.

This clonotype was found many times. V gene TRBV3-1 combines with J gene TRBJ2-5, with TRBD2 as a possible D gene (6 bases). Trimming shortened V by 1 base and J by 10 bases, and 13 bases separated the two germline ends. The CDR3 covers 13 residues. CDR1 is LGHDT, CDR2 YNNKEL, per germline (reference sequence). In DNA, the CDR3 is TGTGCCAGCAGCCAAGGGAGGGGCGGGCACCAGTACTTC. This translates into CASSQGRGGHQYF.

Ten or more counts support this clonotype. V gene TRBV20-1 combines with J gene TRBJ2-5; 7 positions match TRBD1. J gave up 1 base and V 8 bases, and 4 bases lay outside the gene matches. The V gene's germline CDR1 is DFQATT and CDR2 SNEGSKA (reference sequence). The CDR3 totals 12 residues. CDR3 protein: CSPTGSQETQYF. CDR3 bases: TGCAGTCCGACAGGGTCCCAAGAGACCCAGTACTTC.

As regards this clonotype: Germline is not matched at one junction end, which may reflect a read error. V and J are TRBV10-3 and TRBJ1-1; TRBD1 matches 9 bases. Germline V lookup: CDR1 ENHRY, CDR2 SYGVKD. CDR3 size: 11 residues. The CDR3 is CAISVDRGALF. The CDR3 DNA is TGTGCCATCAGTGTGGACAGGGGAGCTTTATTT.

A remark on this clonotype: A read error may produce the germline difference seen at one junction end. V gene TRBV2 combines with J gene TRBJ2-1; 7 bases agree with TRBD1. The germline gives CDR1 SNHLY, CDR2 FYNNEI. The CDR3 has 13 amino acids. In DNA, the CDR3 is TGTGCCAGCACCTACGCACAGGGGAGTGAGCAGTCCTTC. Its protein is CASTYAQGSEQSF. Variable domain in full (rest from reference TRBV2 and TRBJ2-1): EPEVTQTPSHQVTQMGQEVILRCVPISNHLYFYWYRQILGQKVEFLVSFYNNEISEKSEIFDDQFSVERPDGSNFTLKIRSTKLEDSAMYFCASTYAQGSEQSFGPGTRLTVL.

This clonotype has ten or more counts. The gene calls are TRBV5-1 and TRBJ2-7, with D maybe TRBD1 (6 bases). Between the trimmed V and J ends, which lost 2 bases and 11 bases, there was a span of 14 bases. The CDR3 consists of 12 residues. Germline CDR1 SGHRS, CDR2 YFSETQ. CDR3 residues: CASSFPGQIEYF. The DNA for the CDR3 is TGCGCCAGCAGCTTTCCTGGACAGATTGAGTACTTC. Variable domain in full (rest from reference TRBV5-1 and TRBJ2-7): KAGVTQTPRYLIKTRGQQVTLSCSPISGHRSVSWYQQTPGQGLQFLFEYFSETQRNKGNFPGRFSGRQFSNSRSEMNVSTLELGDSALYLCASSFPGQIEYFGPGTRLTVT.

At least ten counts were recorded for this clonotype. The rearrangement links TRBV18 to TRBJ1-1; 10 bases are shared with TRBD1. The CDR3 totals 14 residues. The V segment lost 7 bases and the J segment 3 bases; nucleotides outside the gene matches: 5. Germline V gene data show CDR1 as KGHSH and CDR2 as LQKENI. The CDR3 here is CASFRGTGDTEAFF. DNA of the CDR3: TGTGCCAGCTTTAGGGGGACAGGGGACACTGAAGCTTTCTTT. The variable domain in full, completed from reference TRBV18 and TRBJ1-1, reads NAGVMQNPRHLVRRRGQEARLRCSPMKGHSHVYWYRQLPEEGLKFMVYLQKENIIDESGMPKERFSAEFPKEGPSILRIQQVVRGDSAAYFCASFRGTGDTEAFFGQGTRLTVV.

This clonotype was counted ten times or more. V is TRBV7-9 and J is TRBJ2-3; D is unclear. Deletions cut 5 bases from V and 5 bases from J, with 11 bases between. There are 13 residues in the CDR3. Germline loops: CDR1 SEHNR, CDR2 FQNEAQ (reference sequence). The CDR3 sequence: CASSPKVGDTQYF. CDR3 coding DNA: TGTGCCAGCAGCCCCAAGGTCGGAGATACGCAGTATTTT.

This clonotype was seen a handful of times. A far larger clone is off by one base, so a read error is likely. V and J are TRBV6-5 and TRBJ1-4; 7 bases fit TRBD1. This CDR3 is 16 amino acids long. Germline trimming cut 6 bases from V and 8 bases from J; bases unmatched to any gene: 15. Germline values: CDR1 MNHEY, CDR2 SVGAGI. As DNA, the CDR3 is TGTGCCAGCAGCCTTGACAGGGTCATTGCTTTAGAAAAACTGTTTTTT. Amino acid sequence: CASSLDRVIALEKLFF.

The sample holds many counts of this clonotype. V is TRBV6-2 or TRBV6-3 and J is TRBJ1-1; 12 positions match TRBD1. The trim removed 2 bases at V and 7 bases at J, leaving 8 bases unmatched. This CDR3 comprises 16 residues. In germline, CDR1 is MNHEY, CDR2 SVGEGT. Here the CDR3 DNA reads TGTGCCAGCAGTTACCGTCCCGGGACAGGGGGCGGTGAAGCTTTCTTT. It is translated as CASSYRPGTGGGEAFF.

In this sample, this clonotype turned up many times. CDR3 bases: TGCAGCGTTGAAGAGGACGGGCGAGCCGAGCAGTACTTC. Translating gives CSVEEDGRAEQYF. The chain employs TRBV29-1 and TRBJ2-7; D not certain. Germline lookup yields CDR1 SQVTM and CDR2 ANQGSEA. Between the trimmed V and J ends, which lost 0 bases and 6 bases, there was a span of 12 bases. This CDR3 comprises 13 residues.

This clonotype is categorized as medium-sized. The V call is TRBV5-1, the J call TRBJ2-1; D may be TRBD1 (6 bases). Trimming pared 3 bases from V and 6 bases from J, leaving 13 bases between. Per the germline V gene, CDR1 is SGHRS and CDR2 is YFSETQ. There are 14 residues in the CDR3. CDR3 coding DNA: TGCGCCAGCAGCTCTCGACAGGACCTCAATGAGCAGTTCTTC. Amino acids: CASSSRQDLNEQFF.

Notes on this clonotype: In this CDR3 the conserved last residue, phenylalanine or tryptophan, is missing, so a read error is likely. The CDR3 region is CASSLPAKGSGYTY. The CDR3 bases are TGTGCGAGTAGTTTACCCGCAAAAGGGAGTGGCTACACCTAC. The chain is built from TRBV28 and TRBJ1-2; D call uncertain. The CDR3 contains 14 residues. From germline, CDR1 is MDHEN and CDR2 SYDVKM.

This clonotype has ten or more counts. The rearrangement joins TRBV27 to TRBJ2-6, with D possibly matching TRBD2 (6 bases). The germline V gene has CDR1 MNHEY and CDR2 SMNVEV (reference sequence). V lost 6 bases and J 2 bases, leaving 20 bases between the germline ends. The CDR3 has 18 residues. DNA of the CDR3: TGTGCCAGCAGAAGGGACTTCTCCCCCGCGACTGGGGCCAACGTCCTGACTTTC. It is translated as CASRRDFSPATGANVLTF.

CDR3 amino acids: CASPRQGVQPQHF. CDR3 in DNA: TGTGCCAGCCCACGACAGGGTGTTCAGCCCCAGCATTTT. V usage is TRBV11-3 and J usage is TRBJ1-5, with TRBD1 identical over 7 bases. This CDR3 comprises 13 residues. J lost 6 bases, V lost 8 bases, and 7 bases had no gene match. CDR1 is SGHNT and CDR2 is YENEEA in the germline V gene.

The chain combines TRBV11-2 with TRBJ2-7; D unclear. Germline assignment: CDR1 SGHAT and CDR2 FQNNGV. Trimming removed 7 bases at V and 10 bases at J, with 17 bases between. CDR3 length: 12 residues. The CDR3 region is CASITLAVDQYF. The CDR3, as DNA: TGTGCCAGCATCACATTAGCCGTCGATCAGTACTTC.